This entry features one T cell receptor beta chain sequence. Antigen specificity is unknown. A read error may be the cause here, since a much bigger clone is one base away. The sample originates from a study of CD8 T cells in ankylosing spondylitis. Whole-study results and caveats: The clones that were linked to disease were reported to be significantly enriched in matched synovial fluid samples from ankylosing spondylitis patients. Disease-linked clones displayed a CD8+ phenotype and appeared relatively rarely in peripheral blood. In ankylosing spondylitis blood, a motif of roughly eight highly homologous TCR beta variants appeared characteristic.

The CDR3 is made up of 13 amino acids. V lost 8 bases and J 1 base, leaving 14 bases between the germline ends. Per germline, CDR1 DFQATT and CDR2 SNEGSKA (reference sequence). TCRdb recomputed calls from the 5' RACE reads with MiXCR, one row per CDR3 protein. The sample has 500,000 to 650,000 distinct CDR3 sequences; 5.3% are singletons. Input material: blood, either unsorted or a sorted T cell fraction (not recorded which). The chain recombines TRBV20-1 with TRBJ1-2; D perhaps matches TRBD1 (5 bases). The sequence came from a male donor with ankylosing spondylitis. The CDR3 DNA follows: TGCAGTTCCCTCCAGGGTGGTAACTATGGCTACACCTTC. It yields the protein CSSLQGGNYGYTF.